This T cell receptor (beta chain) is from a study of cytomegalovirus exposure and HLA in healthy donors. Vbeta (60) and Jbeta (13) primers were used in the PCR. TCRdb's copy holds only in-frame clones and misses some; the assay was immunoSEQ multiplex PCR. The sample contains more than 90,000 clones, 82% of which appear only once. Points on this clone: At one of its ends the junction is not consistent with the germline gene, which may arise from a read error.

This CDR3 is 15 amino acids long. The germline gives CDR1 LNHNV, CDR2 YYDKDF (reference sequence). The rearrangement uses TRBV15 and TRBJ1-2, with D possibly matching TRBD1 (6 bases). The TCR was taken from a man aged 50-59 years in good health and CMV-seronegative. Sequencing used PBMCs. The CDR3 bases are TGTGCCACCAGCTCGGCCGTACAGGGTAACTATGGCTACCCCTTC. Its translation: CATSSAVQGNYGYPF.